A selection of T cell receptor beta chains follows, all from one sample in a study of shared clonotypes between healthy human individuals. The data were produced by immunoSEQ multiplex PCR, yet TCRdb's version contains in-frame clones alone and is incomplete. The repertoire includes some 1.5 million clones, approximately 97% of them detected once, and approximately 1.2% sits in the top ten. The material sequenced was naive CD4+ T cells sorted from blood. The receptors shown here come from a man under 40 in good health. Both conserved end residues are part of each CDR3. The D gene is left open where the match is weak. Expanded clones get a size class; other rows say once, few or many, or leave the size out.

j_call d_call clone_size v_call cdr3_length cdr3_nt cdr3_aa
TRBJ2-6 - - TRBV28 17 TGTGCCAGCATTTCGAGCAGCCAGAGCTCTGGGGCCAACGTCCTGACTTTC CASISSSQSSGANVLTF
TRBJ2-5 - - TRBV5-8 14 TGTGCCAGCAGCTTGGGACTGAAACAAGAGACCCAGTACTTC CASSLGLKQETQYF
TRBJ1-1 TRBD1 once TRBV5-1 14 TGCGCCAGCAGCTTGGACAGGGGAAACACTGAAGCTTTCTTT CASSLDRGNTEAFF
TRBJ2-7 TRBD1 - TRBV6-5 15 TGTGCCAGCAGTTACTCACAGGGGGCCGGCTACGAGCAGTACTTC CASSYSQGAGYEQYF
TRBJ2-7 TRBD2 - TRBV7-9 15 TGTGCCAGCAGCTTAGGACTAGCGGGAGGCCACGAGCAGTACTTC CASSLGLAGGHEQYF
TRBJ1-5 TRBD1 - TRBV19 15 TGTGCCACCCGAGGACAGGATTATAGCAATCAGCCCCAGCATTTT CATRGQDYSNQPQHF
TRBJ2-5 - - TRBV9 14 TGTGCCAGCAGCGTCTCAAGCGGCCGGGAGACCCAGTACTTC CASSVSSGRETQYF
TRBJ2-1 TRBD2 - TRBV11-3 16 TGTGCCAGCAGCTTAGAGGGGGCTAGCGGGAGGGGTGAGCAGTTCTTC CASSLEGASGRGEQFF
TRBJ2-7 TRBD2 - TRBV27 16 TGTGCCAGCAGTCCCAAGGGACTAGCGGGAGACTACGAGCAGTACTTC CASSPKGLAGDYEQYF
TRBJ1-3 - few TRBV29-1 13 TGCAGCGTTGAACCGATCTCTGGAAACACCATATATTTT CSVEPISGNTIYF